A selection of T cell receptor beta chains follows, all from one sample in a study of CD8 T cells in ankylosing spondylitis. TCRdb passed the 5' RACE reads through MiXCR, listing each CDR3 protein once. The profile shows fewer than 150,000 distinct CDR3 sequences, about 7% of them singletons. Specimen: blood, either unsorted or a sorted T cell fraction (not recorded which). The receptors here all came from a female donor with ankylosing spondylitis or in good health (not recorded which). CDR3s include the opening cysteine and the closing phenylalanine or tryptophan. The D gene is left open where the match is weak. Size is omitted from some rows. Given values are once, few, many or a class for expanded clones.

J gene: TRBJ1-2; CDR3 length: 12; D gene: -; clone size: many; V gene: TRBV28; CDR3 protein: CASRPQGYGYTF; CDR3 DNA: TGTGCCAGCAGACCTCAGGGGTATGGCTACACCTTC
J gene: TRBJ1-2; CDR3 length: 13; D gene: -; clone size: many; V gene: TRBV2; CDR3 protein: CAGWVGGDYGYTF; CDR3 DNA: TGTGCCGGCTGGGTCGGAGGGGACTATGGCTACACCTTC
J gene: TRBJ2-1; CDR3 length: 15; D gene: -; clone size: many; V gene: TRBV7-8; CDR3 protein: CASSLLRTAYNEQFF; CDR3 DNA: TGTGCCAGCAGCTTATTGAGGACAGCCTACAATGAGCAGTTCTTC
J gene: TRBJ1-1; CDR3 length: 12; D gene: -; clone size: many; V gene: TRBV29-1; CDR3 protein: CSVVSGGTEAFF; CDR3 DNA: TGCAGCGTTGTCTCGGGCGGCACTGAAGCTTTCTTT
J gene: TRBJ2-1; CDR3 length: 15; D gene: -; clone size: many; V gene: TRBV28; CDR3 protein: CASSLQGVVYNEQFF; CDR3 DNA: TGTGCCAGCAGTTTACAGGGAGTCGTGTACAATGAGCAGTTCTTC
J gene: TRBJ1-6; CDR3 length: 15; D gene: TRBD1; clone size: many; V gene: TRBV9; CDR3 protein: CASSVAGQGESPLHF; CDR3 DNA: TGTGCCAGCAGCGTAGCGGGGCAGGGGGAGTCACCCCTCCACTTT
J gene: TRBJ1-2; CDR3 length: 13; D gene: TRBD1; clone size: -; V gene: TRBV3-1; CDR3 protein: CASSHRDSYGYTF; CDR3 DNA: TGTGCCAGCAGCCACCGGGACAGCTATGGCTACACCTTC
J gene: TRBJ2-7; CDR3 length: 13; D gene: -; clone size: many; V gene: TRBV27; CDR3 protein: CASSTGTVLEQYF; CDR3 DNA: TGTGCCAGCAGTACAGGGACTGTTTTGGAGCAGTACTTC
J gene: TRBJ2-3; CDR3 length: 13; D gene: -; clone size: -; V gene: TRBV3-1; CDR3 protein: CASSTRATDTQYF; CDR3 DNA: TGTGCCAGCAGCACCCGGGCCACTGATACGCAGTATTTT
J gene: TRBJ2-7; CDR3 length: 14; D gene: TRBD1; clone size: many; V gene: TRBV6-1; CDR3 protein: CASRIPGQFYEQYF; CDR3 DNA: TGTGCCAGCAGGATACCGGGACAGTTCTACGAGCAGTACTTC
J gene: TRBJ1-2; CDR3 length: 13; D gene: -; clone size: many; V gene: TRBV27; CDR3 protein: CASSLFGVNGYTF; CDR3 DNA: TGTGCCAGCAGTTTATTTGGTGTAAATGGCTACACCTTC
J gene: TRBJ2-5; CDR3 length: 16; D gene: TRBD2; clone size: few; V gene: TRBV7-6; CDR3 protein: CASSSRLAGALETQYF; CDR3 DNA: TGTGCCAGCAGCTCTAGACTAGCGGGGGCTCTAGAGACCCAGTACTTC
J gene: TRBJ1-1; CDR3 length: 13; D gene: -; clone size: -; V gene: TRBV5-1; CDR3 protein: CASSVTVNAEAFF; CDR3 DNA: TGCGCCAGCAGCGTTACAGTTAATGCTGAAGCTTTCTTT
J gene: TRBJ2-2; CDR3 length: 17; D gene: -; clone size: many; V gene: TRBV5-1; CDR3 protein: CASSLVVGMSNTGELFF; CDR3 DNA: TGCGCCAGCAGCTTGGTTGTGGGCATGTCGAACACCGGGGAGCTGTTTTTT
J gene: TRBJ1-4; CDR3 length: 15; D gene: -; clone size: few; V gene: TRBV13; CDR3 protein: CASSSRQEPNEKLFF; CDR3 DNA: TGTGCCAGCAGCTCGCGACAGGAACCTAATGAAAAACTGTTTTTT
J gene: TRBJ2-5; CDR3 length: 12; D gene: -; clone size: many; V gene: TRBV6-2/TRBV6-3; CDR3 protein: CASSQLGETQYF; CDR3 DNA: TGTGCCAGCAGCCAGCTGGGAGAGACCCAGTACTTC
J gene: TRBJ1-2; CDR3 length: 13; D gene: -; clone size: many; V gene: TRBV6-1; CDR3 protein: CASSEAGPDGYTF; CDR3 DNA: TGTGCCAGCAGTGAAGCGGGGCCCGATGGCTACACCTTC
J gene: TRBJ1-2; CDR3 length: 13; D gene: TRBD1; clone size: many; V gene: TRBV20-1; CDR3 protein: CSARATGGGGYTF; CDR3 DNA: TGCAGTGCTAGAGCTACAGGGGGCGGGGGCTACACCTTC
J gene: TRBJ2-1; CDR3 length: 14; D gene: -; clone size: -; V gene: TRBV7-3; CDR3 protein: CASSPRSVVYEQFF; CDR3 DNA: TGTGCCAGCAGCCCCCGATCAGTCGTGTATGAGCAGTTCTTC
J gene: TRBJ1-1; CDR3 length: 15; D gene: -; clone size: many; V gene: TRBV18; CDR3 protein: CASSPPRTGNTEAFF; CDR3 DNA: TGTGCCAGCTCACCACCGCGGACGGGGAACACTGAAGCTTTCTTT
J gene: TRBJ1-4; CDR3 length: 14; D gene: TRBD1; clone size: many; V gene: TRBV28; CDR3 protein: CASSPWDRMEKLFF; CDR3 DNA: TGTGCCAGCAGTCCCTGGGACAGAATGGAAAAACTTTTTTTT
J gene: TRBJ1-2; CDR3 length: 14; D gene: -; clone size: -; V gene: TRBV7-9; CDR3 protein: CASSLRETIYGYTF; CDR3 DNA: TGTGCCAGCAGCTTACGGGAGACGATCTATGGCTACACCTTC
J gene: TRBJ2-1; CDR3 length: 16; D gene: TRBD2; clone size: many; V gene: TRBV7-2; CDR3 protein: CASSGGSSGGKNEQFF; CDR3 DNA: TGTGCCAGCAGCGGGGGTAGTAGCGGGGGGAAGAATGAGCAGTTCTTC
J gene: TRBJ2-7; CDR3 length: 13; D gene: TRBD1; clone size: -; V gene: TRBV5-1; CDR3 protein: CASSRDRVDEQYF; CDR3 DNA: TGCGCCAGCAGCCGGGACAGGGTCGACGAGCAGTACTTC
J gene: TRBJ1-6; CDR3 length: 15; D gene: -; clone size: -; V gene: TRBV25-1; CDR3 protein: CASSEFFPGNSPLHF; CDR3 DNA: TGTGCCAGCAGTGAATTTTTCCCAGGGAATTCACCCCTCCACTTT
J gene: TRBJ1-1; CDR3 length: 11; D gene: -; clone size: many; V gene: TRBV25-1; CDR3 protein: CASSRGVGAFF; CDR3 DNA: TGTGCCAGCAGCCGGGGCGTTGGGGCTTTCTTT
J gene: TRBJ2-1; CDR3 length: 14; D gene: TRBD1; clone size: many; V gene: TRBV5-4; CDR3 protein: CASSPRDRTNEQFF; CDR3 DNA: TGTGCCAGCAGCCCCCGGGACAGGACCAATGAGCAGTTCTTC
J gene: TRBJ2-1; CDR3 length: 14; D gene: -; clone size: many; V gene: TRBV5-1; CDR3 protein: CASSLAWGVNEQFF; CDR3 DNA: TGCGCCAGCAGCTTGGCCTGGGGGGTCAATGAGCAGTTCTTC
J gene: TRBJ2-1; CDR3 length: 12; D gene: -; clone size: many; V gene: TRBV9; CDR3 protein: CASSVKWGEQFF; CDR3 DNA: TGTGCCAGCAGCGTAAAGTGGGGTGAGCAGTTCTTC
J gene: TRBJ2-1; CDR3 length: 16; D gene: -; clone size: many; V gene: TRBV12-3/TRBV12-4; CDR3 protein: CASSLSGGTFGNEQFF; CDR3 DNA: TGTGCCAGCAGTTTATCGGGCGGGACCTTCGGGAATGAGCAGTTCTTC
J gene: TRBJ2-2; CDR3 length: 15; D gene: TRBD2; clone size: many; V gene: TRBV9; CDR3 protein: CASSVGGGNTGELFF; CDR3 DNA: TGTGCCAGCAGCGTAGGCGGGGGGAACACCGGGGAGCTGTTTTTT
J gene: TRBJ1-4; CDR3 length: 13; D gene: -; clone size: many; V gene: TRBV11-2; CDR3 protein: CASTSFTNEKLFF; CDR3 DNA: TGTGCCAGCACCTCGTTCACTAATGAAAAACTGTTTTTT
J gene: TRBJ2-7; CDR3 length: 16; D gene: TRBD1; clone size: many; V gene: TRBV29-1; CDR3 protein: CSALAPWTGTSYEQYF; CDR3 DNA: TGCAGCGCCCTAGCGCCCTGGACAGGGACCTCCTACGAGCAGTACTTC
J gene: TRBJ1-5; CDR3 length: 14; D gene: -; clone size: -; V gene: TRBV7-9; CDR3 protein: CASSSGPSNQPQHF; CDR3 DNA: TGTGCCAGCAGCTCCGGGCCAAGCAATCAGCCCCAGCATTTT
J gene: TRBJ2-6; CDR3 length: 20; D gene: TRBD1; clone size: many; V gene: TRBV12-3/TRBV12-4; CDR3 protein: CASRGGGRGLITSGANVLTF; CDR3 DNA: TGTGCCAGCAGGGGAGGTGGCAGGGGGCTCATTACCTCTGGGGCCAACGTCCTGACTTTC
J gene: TRBJ2-7; CDR3 length: 14; D gene: -; clone size: many; V gene: TRBV4-1; CDR3 protein: CASSRPTDKDEQYF; CDR3 DNA: TGCGCCAGCAGCCGACCGACGGACAAGGACGAGCAGTACTTC
J gene: TRBJ2-3; CDR3 length: 14; D gene: TRBD2; clone size: many; V gene: TRBV20-1; CDR3 protein: CSASKRGITDTQYF; CDR3 DNA: TGCAGTGCTAGTAAGCGGGGGATCACAGATACGCAGTATTTT
J gene: TRBJ1-1; CDR3 length: 14; D gene: -; clone size: -; V gene: TRBV7-9; CDR3 protein: CASSLESGYPEAFF; CDR3 DNA: TGTGCCAGCAGCTTAGAATCCGGGTACCCCGAAGCTTTCTTT
J gene: TRBJ1-5; CDR3 length: 15; D gene: -; clone size: many; V gene: TRBV6-1; CDR3 protein: CASRSGRLAGQPQHF; CDR3 DNA: TGTGCCAGCAGATCGGGGAGGCTGGCTGGTCAGCCCCAGCATTTT
J gene: TRBJ2-2; CDR3 length: 13; D gene: -; clone size: -; V gene: TRBV7-2; CDR3 protein: CASSSGASGELFF; CDR3 DNA: TGTGCCAGCAGCTCCGGGGCGTCCGGGGAGCTGTTTTTT